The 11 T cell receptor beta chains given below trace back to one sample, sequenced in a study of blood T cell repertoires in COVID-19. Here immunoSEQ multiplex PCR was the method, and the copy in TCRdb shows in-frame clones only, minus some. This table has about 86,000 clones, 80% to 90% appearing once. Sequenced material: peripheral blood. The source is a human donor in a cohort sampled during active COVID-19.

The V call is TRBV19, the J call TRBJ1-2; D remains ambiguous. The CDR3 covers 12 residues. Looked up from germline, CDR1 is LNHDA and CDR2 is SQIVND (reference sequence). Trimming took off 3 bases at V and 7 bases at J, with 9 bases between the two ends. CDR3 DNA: TGTGCCAGTAGTATGAGGGAGAGTGGCTACACCTTC. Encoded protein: CASSMRESGYTF.

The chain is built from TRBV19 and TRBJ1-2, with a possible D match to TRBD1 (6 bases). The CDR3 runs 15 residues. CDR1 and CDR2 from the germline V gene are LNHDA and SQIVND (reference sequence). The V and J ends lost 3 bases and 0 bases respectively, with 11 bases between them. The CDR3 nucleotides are TGTGCCAGTAGTATTACAGGGTCAGCTAACTATGGCTACACCTTC. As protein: CASSITGSANYGYTF.

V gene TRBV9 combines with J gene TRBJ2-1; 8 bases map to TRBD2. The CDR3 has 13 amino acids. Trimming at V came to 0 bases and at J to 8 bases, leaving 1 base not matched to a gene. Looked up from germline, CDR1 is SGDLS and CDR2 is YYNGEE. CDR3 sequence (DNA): TGTGCCAGCAGCGTAGTAGCGGGATATGAGCAGTTCTTC. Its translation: CASSVVAGYEQFF.

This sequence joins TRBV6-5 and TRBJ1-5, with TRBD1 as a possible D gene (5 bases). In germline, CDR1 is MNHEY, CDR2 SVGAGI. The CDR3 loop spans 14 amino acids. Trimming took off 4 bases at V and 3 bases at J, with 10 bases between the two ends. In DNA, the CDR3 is TGTGCCAGCAGTTCCAGGGTGCCCAATCAGCCCCAGCATTTT. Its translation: CASSSRVPNQPQHF.

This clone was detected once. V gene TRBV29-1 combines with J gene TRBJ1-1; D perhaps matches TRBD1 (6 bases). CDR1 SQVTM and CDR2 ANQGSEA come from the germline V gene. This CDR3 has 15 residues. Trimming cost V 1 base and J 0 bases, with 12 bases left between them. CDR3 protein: CSVEGPRGMNTEAFF. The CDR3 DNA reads TGCAGCGTTGAAGGCCCCAGGGGAATGAACACTGAAGCTTTCTTT.

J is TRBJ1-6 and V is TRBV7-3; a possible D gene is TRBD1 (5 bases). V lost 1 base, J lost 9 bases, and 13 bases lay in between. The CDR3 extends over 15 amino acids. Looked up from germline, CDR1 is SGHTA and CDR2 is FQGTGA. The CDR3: CASSLRAGGSSPLHF. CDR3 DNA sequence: TGTGCCAGCAGCTTAAGGGCTGGGGGGAGTTCACCCCTCCACTTT.

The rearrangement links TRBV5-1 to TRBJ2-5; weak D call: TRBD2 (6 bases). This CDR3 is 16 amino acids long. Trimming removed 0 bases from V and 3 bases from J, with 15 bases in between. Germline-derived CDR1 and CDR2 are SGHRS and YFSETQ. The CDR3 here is CASSLGDSGVKETQYF. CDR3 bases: TGCGCCAGCAGCTTGGGGGACTCCGGGGTCAAAGAGACCCAGTACTTC.

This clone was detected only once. The CDR3 here is CASSWGLAGDLGNEQFF. The CDR3 nucleotides read TGCGCCAGCAGCTGGGGACTAGCGGGAGATTTGGGGAATGAGCAGTTCTTC. V gene TRBV5-1 combines with J gene TRBJ2-1; 14 nucleotides line up with TRBD2. There are 17 residues in the CDR3. Trimming removed 3 bases from V and 7 bases from J; junction bases left unmatched: 9. Germline CDR1 SGHRS, CDR2 YFSETQ.

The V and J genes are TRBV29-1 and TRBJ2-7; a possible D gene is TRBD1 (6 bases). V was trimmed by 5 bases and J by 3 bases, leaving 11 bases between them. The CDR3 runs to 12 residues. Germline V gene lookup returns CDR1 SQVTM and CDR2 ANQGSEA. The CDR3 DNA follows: TGCAGCGTTCACGGCAGGGGCTACGAGCAGTACTTC. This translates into CSVHGRGYEQYF.

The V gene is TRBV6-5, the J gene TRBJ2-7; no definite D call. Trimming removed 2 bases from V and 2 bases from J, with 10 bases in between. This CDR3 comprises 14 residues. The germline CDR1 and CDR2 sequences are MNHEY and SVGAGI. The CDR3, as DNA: TGTGCCAGCAGTTACCCAGGCCTGCCCTACGAGCAGTACTTC. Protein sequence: CASSYPGLPYEQYF.

This CDR3 is CASSVVRGTGELFF. In DNA form, the CDR3 reads TGTGCCAGCAGCGTAGTCAGGGGGACCGGGGAGCTGTTTTTT. This chain links TRBV9 with TRBJ2-2; the match to TRBD1 covers 7 bases. Per germline, CDR1 SGDLS and CDR2 YYNGEE. This CDR3 has 14 amino acids. Unmatched junction bases numbered 1, after V lost 0 bases and J lost 5 bases.